Each of the 24 T cell receptor beta chains below was sequenced from the same sample in a study of blood T cell repertoires in COVID-19. Repertoires were generated with immunoSEQ multiplex PCR, while TCRdb's copy carries only in-frame clones and drops some. The sample records under 300,000 clones, roughly 80% being singletons. The sequencing sample was made of peripheral blood. These TCRs come from a man in his fifties or sixties who had recovered from COVID-19.

The chain links TRBV19 to TRBJ1-4, with D unclear. This CDR3 has 13 residues. V lost 8 bases and J lost 2, with 9 bases in between. Germline V gene data show CDR1 as LNHDA and CDR2 as SQIVND (reference sequence). The CDR3 spells CASCRGTNEKLFF. DNA for the CDR3: TGTGCCAGTTGTCGCGGTACTAATGAAAAACTGTTTTTT.

This sequence joins TRBV7-3 and TRBJ2-1; D gene ambiguous. V was clipped by 3 bases and J by 0 bases, with 6 bases between them. The CDR3 consists of 14 residues. CDR1 and CDR2 from the germline V gene are SGHTA and FQGTGA. As DNA, the CDR3 is TGTGCCAGCAGCTTCGGAGACTCCTACAATGAGCAGTTCTTC. Its protein product is CASSFGDSYNEQFF.

The chain joins TRBV5-1 to TRBJ1-4, with D possibly TRBD1 on 6 matching bases. From germline, CDR1 is SGHRS and CDR2 YFSETQ. The CDR3 has 15 residues. Deletions cut 5 bases from V and 0 bases from J, with 11 bases between. The CDR3 sequence is CASSRTGTTNEKLFF. The CDR3 nucleotides are TGCGCCAGCAGTCGCACAGGGACAACTAATGAAAAACTGTTTTTT.

V is TRBV10-3 and J is TRBJ1-6; 8 bases agree with TRBD1. This CDR3 is built from 13 residues. J was trimmed by 8 bases and V by 6 bases; bases with no gene match: 3. Germline V lookup: CDR1 ENHRY, CDR2 SYGVKD. CDR3 sequence reads: CAIRQGGDSPLHF. CDR3 sequence (DNA): TGTGCCATCAGACAGGGGGGGGATTCACCCCTCCACTTT.

This chain connects TRBV28 to TRBJ2-7; 8 bases fit TRBD2. V lost 6 bases, J lost 0 bases, and 7 bases stayed unmatched. Germline loops: CDR1 MDHEN, CDR2 SYDVKM. The CDR3 loop spans 15 amino acids. In DNA, the CDR3 is TGTGCCAGCAGAATCGGGGGGGTTAGCTCCTACGAGCAGTACTTC. It codes for CASRIGGVSSYEQYF.

V gene TRBV11-2 combines with J gene TRBJ2-1, with 8 positions matching TRBD2. V shed 5 bases and J 8 bases; nucleotides not matched to a gene: 8. Germline assignment: CDR1 SGHAT and CDR2 FQNNGV. This CDR3 region has 14 residues. The CDR3 reads CASSGTSRTHEQFF. CDR3 nucleotide sequence: TGTGCCAGCAGCGGGACTAGTCGTACCCATGAGCAGTTCTTC. The whole variable domain, remainder taken from reference TRBV11-2 and TRBJ2-1, is EAGVAQSPRYKIIEKRQSVAFWCNPISGHATLYWYQQILGQGPKLLIQFQNNGVVDDSQLPKDRFSAERLKGVDSTLKIQPAKLEDSAVYLCASSGTSRTHEQFFGPGTRLTVL.

V usage is TRBV11-2 and J usage is TRBJ2-3, with TRBD2 matching 13 bases. Per the germline V gene, CDR1 is SGHAT and CDR2 is FQNNGV. V shed 5 bases and J 4 bases; nucleotides not matched to a gene: 6. The CDR3 loop spans 16 amino acids. The CDR3: CASSITSGGAPDTQYF. CDR3 bases: TGTGCCAGCAGCATTACTAGCGGGGGGGCACCAGATACGCAGTATTTT. The full variable domain, its missing parts supplied by reference TRBV11-2 and TRBJ2-3, is EAGVAQSPRYKIIEKRQSVAFWCNPISGHATLYWYQQILGQGPKLLIQFQNNGVVDDSQLPKDRFSAERLKGVDSTLKIQPAKLEDSAVYLCASSITSGGAPDTQYFGPGTRLTVL.

The chain uses TRBV13 and TRBJ2-7, with 7 bases that match TRBD2. The CDR3 has 12 residues. The V segment lost 4 bases and the J segment 5 bases; nucleotides outside the gene matches: 2. Germline lookup yields CDR1 PRHDT and CDR2 FYEKMQ (reference sequence). The CDR3 protein is CASSSTSDEQYF. In DNA form, the CDR3 reads TGTGCCAGCAGCTCCACTAGCGACGAGCAGTACTTC.

The chain couples TRBV6-5 to TRBJ2-2, with unresolved D. Trimming left V 6 bases short and J 7 bases short, with 15 bases between. Per the germline V gene, CDR1 is MNHEY and CDR2 is SVGAGI. The CDR3 sequence is 14 residues long. CDR3 nucleotides: TGTGCCAGCAGCTCCGGCAGGCTGCTCGGGGAGCTGTTTTTT. Its translation is CASSSGRLLGELFF.

This chain joins TRBV7-3 and TRBJ2-7, with 8 bases matching TRBD2. CDR3 length: 14 amino acids. Unmatched junction bases numbered 7, after V lost 3 bases and J lost 6 bases. Germline values: CDR1 SGHTA, CDR2 FQGTGA. CDR3 residues: CASSFTGGPAEQYF. The CDR3 bases are TGTGCCAGCAGCTTCACGGGGGGGCCAGCCGAGCAGTACTTC.

The chain recombines TRBV7-2 with TRBJ2-2; 8 nucleotides match TRBD1. Germline CDR1 SGHTA, CDR2 FQGNSA. This CDR3 comprises 16 residues. V shed 5 bases, J shed 5 bases, and the junction held 10 bases outside the gene matches. The CDR3 loop reads CASSPRGTGGTGELFF. CDR3 nucleotide sequence: TGTGCCAGCAGCCCCAGAGGGACAGGAGGAACCGGGGAGCTGTTTTTT.

The genes are TRBV7-2 and TRBJ1-1, with D possibly TRBD1 on 6 matching bases. Trimming shortened V by 2 bases and J by 1 base, and 8 bases separated the two germline ends. The germline V gene has CDR1 SGHTA and CDR2 FQGNSA. This CDR3 is 14 amino acids long. The CDR3 spells CASSLQGRNTEAFF. CDR3 nucleotides: TGTGCCAGCAGCTTACAGGGGAGGAACACTGAAGCTTTCTTT.

The chain recombines TRBV13 with TRBJ1-5; 7 bases fit TRBD1. V lost 0 bases and J lost 5; bases outside the gene matches: 1. The CDR3 sequence is 14 residues long. Germline CDR1 PRHDT, CDR2 FYEKMQ (reference sequence). CDR3 coding DNA: TGTGCCAGCAGCTTAGGACAGGGGCATCAGCCCCAGCATTTT. This translates into CASSLGQGHQPQHF.

The chain couples TRBV19 to TRBJ1-5, with TRBD1 matching 10 bases. The CDR3 is 13 amino acids. Germline CDR1 reads LNHDA; CDR2 reads SQIVND (reference sequence). V trimming: 9 bases; J trimming: 9 bases; junction bases outside the gene matches: 8. The chain's CDR3 is CASGTGAERPQHF. The DNA of the CDR3 is TGTGCCAGCGGGACAGGGGCCGAAAGGCCCCAGCATTTT. Looking up the rest from reference TRBV19 and TRBJ1-5 gives the full variable domain: DGGITQSPKYLFRKEGQNVTLSCEQNLNHDAMYWYRQDPGQGLRLIYYSQIVNDFQKGDIAEGYSVSREKKESFPLTVTSAQKNPTAFYLCASGTGAERPQHFGDGTRLSIL.

The CDR3 sequence is CASSLWGAEAFF. CDR3 DNA: TGTGCCAGCAGCTTGTGGGGGGCTGAAGCTTTCTTT. This rearrangement joins TRBV5-4 to TRBJ1-1; perhaps TRBD1 as D (5 bases). V lost 1 base, J lost 6 bases, and 7 bases lay in between. This CDR3 region has 12 residues. The germline V gene has CDR1 SGHNT and CDR2 YYREEE (reference sequence).

V is TRBV18 and J is TRBJ2-3, with 14 bases identical to TRBD2. The CDR3 spans 19 residues. The V and J ends lost 4 bases and 1 base, in that order; junction bases with no gene match: 10. Looked up from germline, CDR1 is KGHSH and CDR2 is LQKENI. The CDR3 is CASSLRTSGGKGGTDTQYF. CDR3 coding DNA: TGTGCCAGCTCACTGCGGACTAGCGGGGGGAAAGGGGGCACAGATACGCAGTATTTT.

The chain uses TRBV7-6 and TRBJ2-1; 7 bases are shared with TRBD2. The CDR3 runs to 17 residues. The J segment lost 2 bases and the V segment lost 5 bases, leaving 12 bases of the junction unmatched. Germline V gene lookup returns CDR1 SGHVS and CDR2 FNYEAQ. In DNA form, the CDR3 reads TGTGCCAGCAGCCAGCGGGACTCCGCCATCACCTACAATGAGCAGTTCTTC. Its translation is CASSQRDSAITYNEQFF.

The CDR3 DNA reads TGTGCCATCAGTGAATCGGGGGGCGATGGCTACACCTTC. Protein: CAISESGGDGYTF. This sequence joins TRBV10-3 and TRBJ1-2; possible D gene TRBD1, 6 bases. Germline lookup yields CDR1 ENHRY and CDR2 SYGVKD. The CDR3 runs to 13 residues. V was cut by 3 bases and J by 6 bases, with 11 bases left in between.

This chain joins TRBV7-8 and TRBJ2-3; 12 bases map to TRBD1. The CDR3 consists of 15 residues. With V trimmed by 5 bases and J by 6 bases, 6 bases remained unmatched. Germline V CDR1 and CDR2: SGHVS, FQNEAQ. CDR3 in DNA: TGTGCCAGCAGCGTACCCGGGACAGGGGGCGATACGCAGTATTTT. It translates to CASSVPGTGGDTQYF.

CDR3 DNA: TGTGCCAGCAGTGAGCGTCTGGGCACCTACGAGCAGTACTTC. Translating it yields CASSERLGTYEQYF. The V and J genes are TRBV6-1 and TRBJ2-7; no firm D call. Trimming took 3 bases from V and 2 from J, leaving 11 bases between them. Germline V gene sequence: CDR1 MNHNS, CDR2 SASEGT. This CDR3 comprises 14 residues.

The V gene is TRBV10-3, the J gene TRBJ2-2, with D possibly being TRBD2 (7 bases). Trimming stripped 10 bases from V and 0 bases from J, with 21 bases between. The CDR3 loop spans 17 amino acids. Looked up from germline, CDR1 is ENHRY and CDR2 is SYGVKD. CDR3 protein: CATAWGTGRANTGELFF. The CDR3 DNA sequence: TGTGCCACCGCGTGGGGAACAGGGAGGGCGAACACCGGGGAGCTGTTTTTT.

Comment on this clone: At one of its ends the junction is not consistent with the germline gene, which may arise from a read error. V usage is TRBV7-7 and J usage is TRBJ2-5; D is ambiguous. The CDR3 has 9 amino acids. The germline V gene encodes CDR1 SSHAT and CDR2 FNYEAQ (reference sequence). CDR3 sequence: CASNHQEYF. CDR3 in DNA: TGTGCTAGCAACCATCAGGAGTACTTC.

The chain is built from TRBV3-1 (or the pseudogene TRBV3-2) and TRBJ1-5; the D is unclear. The CDR3 has 14 residues. Trimming removed 1 base from V and 6 bases from J, with 10 bases in between. Per germline, CDR1 LGHDT and CDR2 YNNKEL (reference sequence). The CDR3 loop reads CASSQVPKIQPQHF. The CDR3 region has the DNA TGTGCCAGCAGCCAAGTACCTAAGATTCAGCCCCAGCATTTT.

V gene TRBV6-1 combines with J gene TRBJ1-5, with 7 bases matching TRBD1. Per germline, CDR1 MNHNS and CDR2 SASEGT. This CDR3 is 14 amino acids long. Germline trimming cut 3 bases from V and 7 bases from J; bases unmatched to any gene: 6. The CDR3 sequence: CASSEQGGGQPQHF. In DNA, the CDR3 is TGTGCCAGCAGTGAGCAAGGGGGCGGACAGCCCCAGCATTTT.